Listed here are 18 T cell receptor beta chains from one sample, sequenced in a study of shared clonotypes between healthy human individuals. The table came from immunoSEQ multiplex PCR; TCRdb's copy has only in-frame clones and leaves some out. The sample holds a few million clones, just over 90% seen once. Material for sequencing was naive CD4+ T cells from PBMCs. As for subset: CD45RA+ positively selected. The receptors stem from a man in his late teens or twenties in good health. Some clones in this sample may be carry-over from other donors' samples.

This sequence joins TRBV7-9 and TRBJ1-1; D gene unclear. This CDR3 is built from 13 residues. V lost 5 bases and J lost 4, with 11 bases in between. Germline CDR1 is SEHNR and CDR2 is FQNEAQ (reference sequence). CDR3 nucleotide sequence: TGTGCCAGCAGCCCCTCGGTGGGCACTGAAGCTTTCTTT. Residues: CASSPSVGTEAFF.

This clone is a singleton in its sample. The chain uses TRBV4-3 and TRBJ1-3, with D unresolved. This CDR3 spans 18 amino acids. Trimming left V 1 base short and J 1 base short, with 17 bases between. Per the germline V gene, CDR1 is LGHNA and CDR2 is YSLEER. The CDR3 sequence: CASSQAALPGSSGNTIYF. The CDR3 DNA follows: TGCGCCAGCAGCCAAGCAGCCCTACCCGGTTCGTCTGGAAACACCATATATTTT.

This clone was recorded only once. The CDR3 reads CASSPYPLLNQPQHF. Here the CDR3 DNA reads TGTGCCAGCAGTCCCTACCCCCTCCTCAATCAGCCCCAGCATTTT. The V call is TRBV28, the J call TRBJ1-5; no firm D call. There are 15 residues in the CDR3. The V end lost 5 bases, the J end lost 3 bases, and 14 bases lay between the germline ends. Germline assignment: CDR1 MDHEN and CDR2 SYDVKM. The full variable domain, completed using reference TRBV28 and TRBJ1-5, is DVKVTQSSRYLVKRTGEKVFLECVQDMDHENMFWYRQDPGLGLRLIYFSYDVKMKEKGDIPEGYSVSREKKERFSLILESASTNQTSMYLCASSPYPLLNQPQHFGDGTRLSIL.

V usage is TRBV7-3 and J usage is TRBJ2-2; D tentatively fits TRBD1 or TRBD2 (5 bases each). The CDR3 has 16 residues. Trimming cost V 2 bases and J 0 bases, with 10 bases left between them. Germline CDR1 and CDR2: SGHTA and FQGTGA. This CDR3 is CASSLFGTSNTGELFF. The CDR3, as DNA: TGTGCCAGCAGCTTATTTGGGACGTCGAACACCGGGGAGCTGTTTTTT.

With respect to this clone: Other DNA variants within this sample encode the same CDR3. V and J are TRBV5-6 and TRBJ2-3; D remains ambiguous. The CDR3 length is 15 residues. The V end lost 1 base, the J end lost 0 bases, and 9 bases lay between the germline ends. Per the germline V gene, CDR1 is SGHDT and CDR2 is YYEEEE. The CDR3 loop is CASSLRVGSTDTQYF. The DNA of the CDR3 is TGTGCCAGCAGCTTGAGGGTTGGGAGCACAGATACGCAGTATTTT.

The chain is built from TRBV27 and TRBJ2-7; 9 bases agree with TRBD1. Per the germline V gene, CDR1 is MNHEY and CDR2 is SMNVEV (reference sequence). V was pared by 6 bases and J by 4 bases, with 4 bases of the junction left unmatched. The CDR3 has 13 residues. The CDR3 coding sequence is TGTGCCAGCAGAAGGACAGGGGATTACGAGCAGTACTTC. Amino acids: CASRRTGDYEQYF.

As concerns this clone: Within the sample, other DNA sequences also encode this same CDR3. CDR3 sequence (DNA): TGTGCCAGCAGCGTAGGTACAGGGCAAGAGACCCAGTACTTC. This translates into CASSVGTGQETQYF. The V gene is TRBV9, the J gene TRBJ2-5, with D tentatively TRBD1 (6 bases). The germline V gene encodes CDR1 SGDLS and CDR2 YYNGEE. The V and J ends lost 0 bases and 2 bases respectively, with 8 bases between them. This CDR3 is 14 amino acids long.

This clone was counted once. The rearrangement joins TRBV5-4 to TRBJ2-7, with 7 bases matching TRBD1. The CDR3 length is 16 residues. Germline lookup yields CDR1 SGHNT and CDR2 YYREEE (reference sequence). After removal of 5 bases from V and 6 bases from J, the junction contained 17 bases not matched to a gene. The CDR3 loop is CASRSGSGTVGSEQYF. The DNA of the CDR3 is TGTGCCAGCAGAAGCGGTTCCGGGACAGTGGGGTCCGAGCAGTACTTC.

This sequence joins TRBV5-1 and TRBJ2-7, with 12 bases identical to TRBD2. This CDR3 spans 15 amino acids. The germline CDR1 and CDR2 sequences are SGHRS and YFSETQ. V lost 2 bases, J lost 6 bases, and 6 bases stayed unmatched. CDR3 region: CASSLISSGRGEQYF. In DNA, the CDR3 is TGCGCCAGCAGCTTAATTTCTAGCGGGAGGGGCGAGCAGTACTTC.

This chain connects TRBV6-1 to TRBJ1-3, with no clear D. From germline, CDR1 is MNHNS and CDR2 SASEGT. Deletions cut 4 bases from V and 1 base from J, with 8 bases between. CDR3 length: 14 amino acids. The CDR3 here is CASSAGGSGNTIYF. Written as DNA, the CDR3 is TGTGCCAGCAGTGCCGGAGGGTCTGGAAACACCATATATTTT.

The V call is TRBV2, the J call TRBJ2-7, with D maybe TRBD1 (5 bases). The V gene's germline CDR1 is SNHLY and CDR2 FYNNEI. The CDR3 is 12 amino acids. Trimming pared 5 bases from V and 4 bases from J, leaving 9 bases between. CDR3 bases: TGTGCCAGCAGTTACCAGGGTTACGAGCAGTACTTC. Protein: CASSYQGYEQYF.

On this clone itself: The same CDR3 can be traced to other DNA sequences in this sample. The genes are TRBV9 and TRBJ2-1; D call uncertain. CDR1 and CDR2 (germline): SGDLS, YYNGEE. The CDR3 is made up of 13 amino acids. Trimming removed 2 bases at V and 2 bases at J, with 5 bases between. The CDR3 DNA reads as TGTGCCAGCAGCGTGGGTACCTACAATGAGCAGTTCTTC. Residues: CASSVGTYNEQFF.

In regard to this clone: Other DNA sequences in the sample encode the same CDR3. J is TRBJ2-5 and V is TRBV18; D gene unclear. Germline CDR1 and CDR2: KGHSH and LQKENI. V lost 3 bases, J lost 1 base, and 6 bases lay in between. This CDR3 is built from 13 residues. CDR3 DNA sequence: TGTGCCAGCTCACCTCCTAGCCAAGAGACCCAGTACTTC. It codes for CASSPPSQETQYF.

The count of this clone is one. The chain employs TRBV2 and TRBJ1-4; 7 bases are a match to TRBD1. The germline V gene encodes CDR1 SNHLY and CDR2 FYNNEI. J gave up 8 bases and V 6 bases, and 12 bases lay outside the gene matches. The CDR3 is made up of 15 amino acids. Here the CDR3 reads CASRSTDRVGEKLFF. The CDR3 nucleotides are TGTGCCAGCAGAAGCACCGACAGGGTAGGAGAAAAACTGTTTTTT.

The rearrangement links TRBV30 to TRBJ2-1, with 13 bases lining up with TRBD2. This CDR3 has 16 residues. With V trimmed by 8 bases and J by 3 bases, 10 bases remained unmatched. Germline CDR1 GTSNPN, CDR2 SVGIG (reference sequence). The CDR3 DNA follows: TGTGCCGGTACTACTAGCGGGAGGGTTTTCTACAATGAGCAGTTCTTC. Residues: CAGTTSGRVFYNEQFF. Filled out from reference TRBV30 and TRBJ2-1, the complete variable domain reads SQTIHQWPATLVQPVGSPLSLECTVEGTSNPNLYWYRQAAGRGLQLLFYSVGIGQISSEVPQNLSASRPQDRQFILSSKKLLLSDSGFYLCAGTTSGRVFYNEQFFGPGTRLTVL.

The rearrangement joins TRBV13 to TRBJ1-3; D remains unclear. The CDR3 has 16 residues. Germline V gives CDR1 PRHDT, CDR2 FYEKMQ (reference sequence). V lost 1 base and J 2 bases, leaving 12 bases between the germline ends. DNA of the CDR3: TGTGCCAGCAGCTTAGCGGGTCATAGCCCTGGAAACACCATATATTTT. It is translated as CASSLAGHSPGNTIYF.

This clone was picked up one time. The chain joins TRBV27 to TRBJ1-1; TRBD1 is a possible D gene (5 bases). CDR3 length equals 14 residues. CDR1 is MNHEY and CDR2 is SMNVEV in the germline V gene (reference sequence). Trimming removed 8 bases from V and 2 bases from J, with 15 bases in between. For the CDR3, the DNA is TGTGCCAGCGGGGACGGCCGAGCCAACACTGAAGCTTTCTTT. Translation gives CASGDGRANTEAFF.

The rearrangement uses TRBV4-3 and TRBJ2-1; a possible D gene is TRBD2 (6 bases). Germline CDR1 reads LGHNA; CDR2 reads YSLEER. This CDR3 has 17 residues. Trimming removed 3 bases from V and 1 base from J, with 16 bases in between. The CDR3 reads CASSHARGDLSYNEQFF. The CDR3 DNA is TGCGCCAGCAGCCACGCAAGAGGGGACTTGTCCTACAATGAGCAGTTCTTC.